This T cell receptor beta chain emerged from a study of liver allograft versus peripheral blood T cells. The wider study: Graft-liver T cell receptor repertoires were compared against recipient peripheral blood repertoires.

Regarding the study as a whole: Repertoires of T cell receptors that resided inside liver allografts reportedly differed from those in peripheral blood.

MiXCR was run by TCRdb on the reads, yielding one entry per CDR3 protein. Altogether about 8,300 distinct CDR3 sequences are present, 15% being singletons, with the ten largest covering roughly 2.9%. With respect to this clonotype: The antigen is unknown.

V trimming: 4 bases; J trimming: 4 bases; junction bases outside the gene matches: 10. Germline assignment: CDR1 SGHNT and CDR2 YYREEE (reference sequence). The length of the CDR3 is 18 residues. The rearrangement joins TRBV5-4 to TRBJ2-6; 11 nucleotides line up with TRBD1. The TCR originated in a human patient who had a liver transplant. A subset of T cells may come from the graft donor. CDR3 sequence: CASSAGTGGQWGANVLTF. The CDR3 DNA reads TGTGCCAGCAGCGCCGGGACAGGGGGGCAATGGGGGGCCAACGTCCTGACTTTC.